The rows below give T cell receptor beta chains drawn from one sample of a study of shared clonotypes between healthy human individuals. The data were produced by immunoSEQ multiplex PCR, yet TCRdb's version contains in-frame clones alone and is incomplete. The sample has about 1.1 million clones, roughly 80% seen once. The specimen was memory CD4+ T cells from PBMCs. The source is a man in his late teens or twenties in good health. Some clones in this sample may be carry-over from other donors' samples. Both conserved end residues are part of each CDR3. The order of the fields is clone size, D gene, J gene, V gene, CDR3 protein, CDR3 DNA. The D gene is left open where the match is weak. Only part of the rows carry a size: once, few, many, or a class if the clone is expanded.

clone size: NA
D gene: NA
J gene: TRBJ1-2
V gene: TRBV6-5
CDR3 protein: CASSTGSGYTF
CDR3 DNA: TGTGCCAGCAGTACAGGGAGCGGCTACACCTTC

clone size: once
D gene: NA
J gene: TRBJ2-5
V gene: TRBV7-8
CDR3 protein: CASSPSGGGTQTQYF
CDR3 DNA: TGTGCCAGCAGCCCCAGTGGCGGCGGGACGCAGACCCAGTACTTC

clone size: few
D gene: NA
J gene: TRBJ2-4
V gene: TRBV2
CDR3 protein: CASSDPLAVKNIQYF
CDR3 DNA: TGTGCCAGCAGTGACCCTCTAGCTGTCAAAAACATTCAGTACTTC

clone size: NA
D gene: TRBD1
J gene: TRBJ1-4
V gene: TRBV7-2
CDR3 protein: CASSSGGTGNEKLFF
CDR3 DNA: TGTGCCAGCAGCTCCGGAGGGACAGGGAATGAAAAACTGTTTTTT

clone size: NA
D gene: NA
J gene: TRBJ2-7
V gene: TRBV5-1
CDR3 protein: CASSIRDGSYEQYF
CDR3 DNA: TGCGCCAGCAGTATCCGGGACGGCTCCTACGAGCAGTACTTC

clone size: NA
D gene: NA
J gene: TRBJ2-7
V gene: TRBV19
CDR3 protein: CASSVPGPGYEQYF
CDR3 DNA: TGTGCCAGTAGTGTACCGGGACCAGGCTACGAGCAGTACTTC

clone size: NA
D gene: NA
J gene: TRBJ2-7
V gene: TRBV4-2
CDR3 protein: CASSQDLGGLGEQYF
CDR3 DNA: TGTGCCAGCAGCCAAGATCTTGGGGGGCTGGGCGAGCAGTACTTC

clone size: few
D gene: NA
J gene: TRBJ2-3
V gene: TRBV9
CDR3 protein: CASHSRPTDTQYF
CDR3 DNA: TGTGCCAGCCACAGCCGCCCCACAGATACGCAGTATTTT

clone size: NA
D gene: NA
J gene: TRBJ2-1
V gene: TRBV2
CDR3 protein: CASIGERETYNEQFF
CDR3 DNA: TGTGCCAGCATTGGGGAACGGGAGACCTACAATGAGCAGTTCTTC

clone size: NA
D gene: NA
J gene: TRBJ2-1
V gene: TRBV7-3
CDR3 protein: CASSWGPDNEQFF
CDR3 DNA: TGTGCCAGCAGCTGGGGACCGGACAATGAGCAGTTCTTC

clone size: NA
D gene: NA
J gene: TRBJ2-4
V gene: TRBV7-9
CDR3 protein: CASSLALSNIQYF
CDR3 DNA: TGTGCCAGCAGCTTAGCGTTGTCAAACATTCAGTACTTC

clone size: few
D gene: NA
J gene: TRBJ1-5
V gene: TRBV2
CDR3 protein: CASRGRSLGAAQHF
CDR3 DNA: TGTGCCAGCAGAGGGAGGAGCCTAGGTGCGGCCCAGCATTTT

clone size: NA
D gene: NA
J gene: TRBJ1-1
V gene: TRBV11-1
CDR3 protein: CASSFRRNTEAFF
CDR3 DNA: TGTGCCAGCAGCTTTAGGCGGAACACTGAAGCTTTCTTT

clone size: NA
D gene: NA
J gene: TRBJ1-1
V gene: TRBV5-1
CDR3 protein: CASSLVMTGTEAFF
CDR3 DNA: TGCGCCAGCAGCTTGGTCATGACGGGCACTGAAGCTTTCTTT

clone size: NA
D gene: TRBD1
J gene: TRBJ2-2
V gene: TRBV9
CDR3 protein: CASSGRPGGRGVPRTGELFF
CDR3 DNA: TGTGCCAGCAGCGGACGCCCAGGGGGCCGTGGTGTTCCGAGAACCGGGGAGCTGTTTTTT

clone size: NA
D gene: NA
J gene: TRBJ2-7
V gene: TRBV6-5
CDR3 protein: CASSYGLTYEQYF
CDR3 DNA: TGTGCCAGCAGTTACGGGCTCACCTACGAGCAGTACTTC

clone size: NA
D gene: NA
J gene: TRBJ2-3
V gene: TRBV6-1
CDR3 protein: CASSVRLGTDTQYF
CDR3 DNA: TGTGCCAGCAGTGTGAGACTAGGGACAGATACGCAGTATTTT